Presented here are 23 T cell receptor beta chains from one specimen sequenced in a study of cytomegalovirus exposure and HLA in healthy donors. The PCR employed 60 Vbeta primers together with 13 Jbeta primers. Profiling relied on immunoSEQ multiplex PCR, and the TCRdb table lists in-frame clones only, not all of them. Among about 110,000 clones listed, about four fifths were seen once. The specimen sequenced was PBMCs. Receptor source: a woman aged 55-70 years in good health and CMV-seropositive.

The rearrangement links TRBV11-2 to TRBJ2-2, with a possible D match to TRBD1 (6 bases). The germline V and J ends were trimmed by 5 bases and 4 bases, with 14 bases remaining between them. The CDR3 extends over 15 amino acids. The germline V gene has CDR1 SGHAT and CDR2 FQNNGV. The CDR3 protein is CASSPRQVPTGELFF. The CDR3 coding sequence is TGTGCCAGCAGCCCGAGACAGGTTCCCACCGGGGAGCTGTTTTTT.

V gene TRBV28 combines with J gene TRBJ1-3; TRBD1 aligns across 8 bases. V dropped 4 bases and J dropped 3; count of bases not matched to a gene: 8. CDR3 length equals 16 residues. Germline CDR1 is MDHEN and CDR2 is SYDVKM. The CDR3 DNA reads TGTGCCAGCAGTTCGTGGGGCAGGGGGCGTGGAAACACCATATATTTT. Translation: CASSSWGRGRGNTIYF.

This chain connects TRBV19 to TRBJ1-1; 8 nucleotides agree with TRBD1. Germline V gives CDR1 LNHDA, CDR2 SQIVND (reference sequence). This CDR3 has 12 amino acids. V was pared by 6 bases and J by 4 bases, with 1 base of the junction left unmatched. CDR3 sequence: CASRTGATEAFF. The CDR3 coding sequence is TGTGCCAGTAGGACAGGGGCCACTGAAGCTTTCTTT.

The chain combines TRBV13 with TRBJ2-1; 9 bases fit TRBD2. The CDR3 runs to 24 residues. J was trimmed by 9 bases and V by 4 bases; bases with no gene match: 37. Germline V gene data show CDR1 as PRHDT and CDR2 as FYEKMQ (reference sequence). CDR3 nucleotides: TGTGCCAGCAGCTCCTTAGCGGGAGAACCAAGGACTCCTATCCTACGGTCCCTTGCGTGTGAGCAGTTCTTC. It is translated as CASSSLAGEPRTPILRSLACEQFF.

In its sample, this clone was seen once. The V call is TRBV4-2, the J call TRBJ2-5, with 11 bases fitting TRBD2. The better agreement between TRBJ2-7 and the DNA end casts doubt on the J call. CDR3 length: 18 residues. CDR1 and CDR2 from the germline V gene are LGHNA and YNFKEQ. The CDR3 DNA reads as TGTGCCAGCAGCCAAGGGCCACTCTTAGCGGGAGGGACCTACGAGCAGTACTTC. This translates into CASSQGPLLAGGTYEQYF.

This clone was found once. The genes are TRBV19 and TRBJ2-5; 11 bases match TRBD1. V dropped 5 bases and J dropped 2; count of bases not matched to a gene: 7. The CDR3 is 16 residues long. Germline V gene lookup returns CDR1 LNHDA and CDR2 SQIVND (reference sequence). The CDR3 loop is CASSPGTGGGQETQYF. CDR3 nucleotide sequence: TGTGCCAGTAGTCCCGGGACAGGGGGGGGTCAAGAGACCCAGTACTTC.

The rearrangement links TRBV11-3 to TRBJ2-1; 10 positions match TRBD1. Germline V gene lookup returns CDR1 SGHNT and CDR2 YENEEA. This CDR3 is 15 amino acids long. Trimming cost V 1 base and J 6 bases; bases outside gene matches: 3. The CDR3 protein is CASSLGTGGGNEQFF. CDR3 nucleotide sequence: TGTGCCAGCAGCTTAGGGACAGGGGGGGGCAATGAGCAGTTCTTC. Full variable domain (remainder filled in from reference TRBV11-3 and TRBJ2-1): EAGVVQSPRYKIIEKKQPVAFWCNPISGHNTLYWYLQNLGQGPELLIRYENEEAVDDSQLPKDRFSAERLKGVDSTLKIQPAELGDSAVYLCASSLGTGGGNEQFFGPGTRLTVL.

This chain links TRBV19 with TRBJ2-1; 9 nucleotides line up with TRBD2. Germline V gives CDR1 LNHDA, CDR2 SQIVND (reference sequence). The V gene end was trimmed by 6 bases and the J gene end by 7 bases; junction bases not matched to a gene: 10. The CDR3 is 15 residues long. In DNA, the CDR3 is TGTGCCAGTAGATCCACCGGGACTAGCTTAAATGAGCAGTTCTTC. It encodes CASRSTGTSLNEQFF.

In this sample, this clone is medium-sized. The gene calls are TRBV7-6 and TRBJ2-7; 11 bases line up with TRBD2. With V trimmed by 6 bases and J by 4 bases, 8 bases remained unmatched. CDR3 length: 15 amino acids. Germline V gene data show CDR1 as SGHVS and CDR2 as FNYEAQ. This CDR3 is CASSIGTSGLYEQYF. The CDR3 DNA sequence: TGTGCCAGCAGTATTGGGACTAGCGGTCTTTACGAGCAGTACTTC.

The J gene is TRBJ2-7, the V gene TRBV9, with 10 nucleotides matching TRBD1. The junction had 4 bases not matched to a gene; V was cut back by 2 bases and J by 2 bases. The CDR3 extends over 15 amino acids. Germline CDR1 reads SGDLS; CDR2 reads YYNGEE. For the CDR3, the DNA is TGTGCCAGCAGCGTTGGGACAGGGGTCCCCTACGAGCAGTACTTC. Translating it yields CASSVGTGVPYEQYF.

V is TRBV5-1 and J is TRBJ2-3; TRBD2 aligns across 10 bases. CDR3 length: 15 residues. Germline loops: CDR1 SGHRS, CDR2 YFSETQ. J lost 2 bases, V lost 2 bases, and 2 bases had no gene match. CDR3: CASSLGLAATDTQYF. The CDR3 bases are TGCGCCAGCAGCTTAGGACTAGCGGCCACAGATACGCAGTATTTT.

The V and J genes are TRBV5-1 and TRBJ1-1; possible D gene TRBD1, 5 bases. The CDR3 spans 17 residues. The germline V gene encodes CDR1 SGHRS and CDR2 YFSETQ. The V end lost 1 base, the J end lost 1 base, and 17 bases lay between the germline ends. The CDR3 DNA reads TGCGCCAGCAGCTTGTCTACGGGGGAGGGTCCGAACACTGAAGCTTTCTTT. Its translation: CASSLSTGEGPNTEAFF.

The J gene is TRBJ2-7, the V gene TRBV11-3; 8 bases are a match to TRBD1. The CDR3 sequence is 14 residues long. Germline loops: CDR1 SGHNT, CDR2 YENEEA. V trimming: 5 bases; J trimming: 3 bases; junction bases outside the gene matches: 6. As DNA, the CDR3 is TGTGCCAGCAGCCACACCGGGACAGGCTACGAGCAGTACTTC. This sequence encodes CASSHTGTGYEQYF.

The chain is built from TRBV2 and TRBJ2-1; 13 nucleotides agree with TRBD2. The J segment lost 5 bases and the V segment lost 6 bases, leaving 4 bases of the junction unmatched. Germline V lookup: CDR1 SNHLY, CDR2 FYNNEI. The CDR3 contains 15 residues. The CDR3 DNA reads TGTGCCAGCAGGGAACTAGCGGGAGGGCACAATGAGCAGTTCTTC. This gives the protein CASRELAGGHNEQFF.

This chain links TRBV29-1 with TRBJ2-1, with D possibly matching TRBD2 (6 bases). This CDR3 has 14 residues. Trimming cost V 1 base and J 4 bases, with 11 bases left between them. Germline lookup yields CDR1 SQVTM and CDR2 ANQGSEA. CDR3 amino acids: CSVEGAGIYNEQFF. In nucleotides, the CDR3 is TGCAGCGTTGAAGGGGCGGGAATTTACAATGAGCAGTTCTTC.

The chain has TRBV9 and TRBJ2-1, with TRBD2 as a possible D gene (6 bases). The CDR3 covers 15 residues. From germline, CDR1 is SGDLS and CDR2 YYNGEE. Trimming shortened V by 3 bases and J by 3 bases, and 13 bases separated the two germline ends. This chain's CDR3 is CASSGSVAVYNEQFF. The CDR3 DNA follows: TGTGCCAGCAGCGGTAGTGTAGCGGTCTACAATGAGCAGTTCTTC.

The chain couples TRBV2 to TRBJ2-1; the D gene is possibly TRBD1 (6 bases). Trimming stripped 10 bases from V and 7 bases from J, with 23 bases between. This CDR3 contains 15 residues. Germline assignment: CDR1 SNHLY and CDR2 FYNNEI. Written as DNA, the CDR3 is TGTGCCATGAGGGGGTTTAGGGTCGCAACAAATGAGCAGTTCTTC. This codes for CAMRGFRVATNEQFF. Full variable domain (rest looked up from reference TRBV2 and TRBJ2-1): EPEVTQTPSHQVTQMGQEVILRCVPISNHLYFYWYRQILGQKVEFLVSFYNNEISEKSEIFDDQFSVERPDGSNFTLKIRSTKLEDSAMYFCAMRGFRVATNEQFFGPGTRLTVL.

The chain couples TRBV2 to TRBJ2-2, with a weak D call TRBD2 (5 bases). This CDR3 region has 15 residues. V lost 7 bases, J lost 1 base, and 13 bases lay in between. Germline V gene lookup returns CDR1 SNHLY and CDR2 FYNNEI. The DNA for the CDR3 is TGTGCCAGCAACGGTCCCGGGAAGAACACCGGGGAGCTGTTTTTT. This sequence encodes CASNGPGKNTGELFF.

This clone was detected ten times or more. The CDR3: CASSYSTANTEAFF. In DNA, the CDR3 is TGTGCCAGCAGTTACAGTACAGCTAACACTGAAGCTTTCTTT. The gene calls are TRBV6-5 and TRBJ1-1, with D unclear. Germline lookup yields CDR1 MNHEY and CDR2 SVGAGI. V was pared by 2 bases and J by 2 bases, with 9 bases between. The CDR3 loop spans 14 amino acids.

The chain joins TRBV4-2 to TRBJ1-1, with D unresolved. V lost 1 base to trimming and J lost 7 bases, with 7 bases between them. This CDR3 has 12 residues. Germline V gene sequence: CDR1 LGHNA, CDR2 YNFKEQ. This CDR3 is CASSQVAGEAFF. CDR3 coding DNA: TGTGCCAGCAGCCAAGTGGCGGGTGAAGCTTTCTTT.

The chain links TRBV6-4 to TRBJ2-1, with 12 bases aligning to TRBD2. The ends lost 4 bases at V and 9 bases at J; junction bases unmatched: 7. CDR1 and CDR2 (germline): MRHNA, SNTAGT. This CDR3 is 15 amino acids long. The CDR3 reads CASSAAGLAGGEQFF. The CDR3 DNA sequence: TGTGCCAGCAGTGCCGCGGGACTAGCGGGCGGTGAGCAGTTCTTC.

This clone appeared many times. The chain links TRBV7-9 to TRBJ2-7; 9 nucleotides agree with TRBD2. This CDR3 spans 16 amino acids. With 1 base clipped from V and 2 bases from J, the junction kept 6 bases outside the gene matches. Looked up from germline, CDR1 is SEHNR and CDR2 is FQNEAQ (reference sequence). The CDR3 sequence: CASSLEYSGRPYEQYF. The CDR3 nucleotides read TGTGCCAGCAGCTTAGAGTATAGCGGGAGACCCTACGAGCAGTACTTC.

The J gene is TRBJ1-2, the V gene TRBV18, with 8 bases aligning to TRBD1. There are 16 residues in the CDR3. V trimming: 2 bases; J trimming: 7 bases; junction bases outside the gene matches: 12. Looked up from germline, CDR1 is KGHSH and CDR2 is LQKENI. CDR3 sequence (DNA): TGTGCCAGCTCACCAGCCGGGACAGGAAGTCTTCCTGGCTACACCTTC. This sequence encodes CASSPAGTGSLPGYTF. The full variable domain, its missing parts supplied by reference TRBV18 and TRBJ1-2, is NAGVMQNPRHLVRRRGQEARLRCSPMKGHSHVYWYRQLPEEGLKFMVYLQKENIIDESGMPKERFSAEFPKEGPSILRIQQVVRGDSAAYFCASSPAGTGSLPGYTFGSGTRLTVV.